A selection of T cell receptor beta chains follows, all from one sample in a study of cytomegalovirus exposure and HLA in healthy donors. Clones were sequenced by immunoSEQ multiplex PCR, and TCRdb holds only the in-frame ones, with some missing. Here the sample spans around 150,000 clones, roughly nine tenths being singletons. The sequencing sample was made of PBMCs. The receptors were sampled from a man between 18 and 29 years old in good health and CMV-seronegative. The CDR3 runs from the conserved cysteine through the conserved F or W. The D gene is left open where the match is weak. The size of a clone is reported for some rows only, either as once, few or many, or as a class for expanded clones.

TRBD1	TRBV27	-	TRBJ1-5	CASSSQGQGANQPQHF	TGTGCCAGCAGTTCTCAGGGACAGGGAGCCAATCAGCCCCAGCATTTT
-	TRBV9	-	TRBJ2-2	CASSSRQASPNTGELFF	TGTGCCAGCAGCTCTCGGCAGGCCTCTCCGAACACCGGGGAGCTGTTTTTT
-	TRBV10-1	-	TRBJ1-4	CASSELPGAFNEKLFF	TGCGCCAGCAGTGAGTTGCCAGGGGCCTTTAATGAAAAACTGTTTTTT
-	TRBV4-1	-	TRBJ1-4	CASSRASGGSSEKLFF	TGCGCCAGCAGCCGAGCCTCTGGAGGGTCGAGTGAAAAACTGTTTTTT
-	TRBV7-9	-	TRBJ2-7	CASSSGRGAQMDEQYF	TGTGCCAGCAGCTCCGGTCGGGGGGCGCAAATGGACGAGCAGTACTTC
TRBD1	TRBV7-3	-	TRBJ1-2	CASSRTGGDGYTF	TGTGCCAGCAGCCGCACAGGGGGAGATGGCTACACCTTC
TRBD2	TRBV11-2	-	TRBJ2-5	CASSFQASGSPQETQYF	TGTGCCAGCAGCTTTCAGGCTAGCGGGAGTCCCCAAGAGACCCAGTACTTC
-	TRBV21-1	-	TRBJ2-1	CASRQKSTRGPYNEQFF	TGTGCCAGCAGGCAAAAGTCCACGCGGGGACCCTACAATGAGCAGTTCTTC
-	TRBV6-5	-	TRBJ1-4	CASRTSWSEKLFF	TGTGCCAGCAGGACTTCGTGGTCCGAAAAACTGTTTTTT
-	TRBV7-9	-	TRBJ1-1	CASSLVGQGTQAFF	TGTGCCAGCAGCTTAGTCGGGCAGGGCACCCAAGCTTTCTTT
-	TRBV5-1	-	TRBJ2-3	CASSQQGNGADTQYF	TGCGCCAGCAGCCAGCAGGGGAATGGGGCAGATACGCAGTATTTT
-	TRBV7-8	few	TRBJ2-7	CASSLLVQGPSYEQYF	TGTGCCAGCAGCTTATTGGTGCAGGGTCCCTCCTACGAGCAGTACTTC
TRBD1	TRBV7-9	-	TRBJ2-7	CASSLASGQGASEQYF	TGTGCCAGCAGCTTAGCCTCGGGACAGGGGGCGTCCGAGCAGTACTTC
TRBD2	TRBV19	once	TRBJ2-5	CASSLSGVVRGVQYF	TGTGCCAGTAGTCTCTCGGGAGTGGTTCGGGGGGTCCAGTACTTC